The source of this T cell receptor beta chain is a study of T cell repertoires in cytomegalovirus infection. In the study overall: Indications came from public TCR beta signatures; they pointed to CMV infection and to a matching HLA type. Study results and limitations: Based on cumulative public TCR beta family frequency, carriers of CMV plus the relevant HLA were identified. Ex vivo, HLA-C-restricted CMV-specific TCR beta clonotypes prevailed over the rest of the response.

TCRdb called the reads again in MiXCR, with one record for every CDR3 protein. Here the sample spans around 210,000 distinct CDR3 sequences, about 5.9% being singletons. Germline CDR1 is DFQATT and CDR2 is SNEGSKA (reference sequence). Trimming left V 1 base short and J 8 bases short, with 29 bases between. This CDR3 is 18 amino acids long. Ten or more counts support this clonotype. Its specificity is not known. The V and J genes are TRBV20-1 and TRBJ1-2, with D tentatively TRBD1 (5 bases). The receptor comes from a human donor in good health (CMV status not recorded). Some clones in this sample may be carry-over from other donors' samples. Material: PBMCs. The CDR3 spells CSARAREGAGTVRRGYTF. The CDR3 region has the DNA TGCAGTGCTAGAGCCCGGGAAGGGGCTGGGACCGTACGCAGAGGCTACACCTTC.